This TCR beta chain came from a study of cytomegalovirus exposure and HLA in healthy donors (TCRdb year 2017). Regarding the study in general: The approximately 710 repertoires of the first cohort and the roughly 120 validation repertoires were produced on the same platform, according to a later analysis. Along with the roughly 670-subject first cohort, a separate validation cohort of over 90 different subjects was used. The study aimed to test whether signatures of past pathogen exposure could be identified by cataloging public T cell receptors. The study combined high-throughput TCR immunosequencing, statistical association of individual TCRs with disease status, and machine learning to predict cytomegalovirus infection status.

Donors formed part of the validation cohort, which comprised over a hundred subjects and was distinct from the first cohort of 550 to 850 subjects. The CDR3 contains 13 residues, cysteine and phenylalanine counted. Only the CDR3 part of the read is kept: 39 bases, read in frame from the first base. On the study overall, not on this receptor specifically: Most TCR sequences were observed very rarely across donors, whereas some public TCRs were present in many individuals. In both the original and validation cohorts, the classifier was reported to diagnose cytomegalovirus status with high specificity and sensitivity. The study listed 164 TCR beta chains as associated with cytomegalovirus. In vitro tests confirmed that a few of the cytomegalovirus-associated TCR beta chains recognize cytomegalovirus antigens. A later analysis found that TCRs clustered in the first cohort also tended to co-occur in the roughly 120 validation repertoires, with 94% of cluster scores above 0. A later analysis had no HLA typing for the validation cohort, so co-occurrence there was scored across all 130 or so repertoires. The authors suggested that the approach could potentially be extended to other disease states and immunological phenotypes.

Remarks on this clone: This clone's antigen is unknown. No base quality values were provided; no much bigger clone lies one nucleotide off.

Library generation was performed with the immunoSEQ multiplex PCR assay. In the paper's pipeline: A statistical classification framework was built for diagnosing cytomegalovirus status from the catalog of TCR beta chain sequences. This immuneACCESS table, as held by TCRdb, lists in-frame sequences with V and J called but not all clones. Of the missing ones, under half trace to an unresolved V gene in checked studies; the others have no known cause. That table supplies the V and J calls and clone size; D and trimming were determined from the DNA. The sample table records 120,000 to 150,000 clones; about 87% of these occur just once. 4.5% to 5.5% of the sample is taken by the ten largest.

The V and J genes are TRBV1 and TRBJ2-1; the table names TRBD2, a call not compared with the DNA. TRBV1 has pseudogene status. The receptor was derived from a man in his late teens or twenties in good health and CMV-seropositive. Material: PBMCs. The DNA reads TGCACCAGTTGGACTAGCGTCTACAATGAGCAGTTCTTC. Its product reads: CTSWTSVYNEQFF.